A selection of T cell receptor beta chains follows, all from one sample in a study of early T cells in non-severe SARS-CoV-2 infection. TCRdb recomputed calls from the 5' RACE reads with MiXCR, one row per CDR3 protein. Of roughly 51,000 distinct CDR3 sequences listed, 5.5% to 7.5% are singletons. Sequenced sample: whole blood. These receptors originate from an adult who was a healthcare worker with PCR-confirmed SARS-CoV-2 infection or an uninfected control (not recorded which). The CDR3 runs from the conserved cysteine through the conserved F or W. Fields, in order: D gene, V gene, J gene, CDR3 length, CDR3 protein. D genes are given only for firm matches.

>.|TRBV5-6|TRBJ2-5|12
CASSLMRETQYF
>TRBD1|TRBV20-1|TRBJ1-2|15
CSASPTGRGNYGYTF
>TRBD1|TRBV4-3|TRBJ2-3|16
CASSQEWDRGTDTQYF
>.|TRBV12-3/TRBV12-4|TRBJ1-5|14
CASSLSHSNQPQHF
>.|TRBV7-2|TRBJ2-7|13
CASSSGSHYEQYF
>.|TRBV5-5|TRBJ1-3|17
CASSLFGRTSSGNTIYF
>TRBD1|TRBV18|TRBJ2-1|13
CASSRTGDNEQFF
>.|TRBV20-1|TRBJ2-5|15
CSAPVSRGRLGTQYF
>TRBD2|TRBV4-2|TRBJ2-7|16
CASSIDLGLVYYEQYF
>TRBD1|TRBV7-2|TRBJ2-7|15
CTSSPRTGGSYEQYF
>TRBD1|TRBV2|TRBJ1-5|14
CASTGTGVSQPQHF
>.|TRBV6-5|TRBJ2-5|17
CASSYLRGGSAGETQYF